This T cell receptor (beta chain) is drawn from a study of Tregs in tolerant kidney transplant recipients. The assay was immunoSEQ multiplex PCR, and TCRdb's table has in-frame clones only and misses some. The sample carries 60,000 to 70,000 clones, roughly 92% recorded once. The CDR3 spans 15 residues. From germline, CDR1 is MGHDK and CDR2 SYGVNS. The V and J ends lost 0 bases and 8 bases respectively, with 16 bases between them. Source: CD8+ T cells from blood, taken before the transplant. The V call is TRBV25-1, the J call TRBJ1-2; the D is unclear. The clonotype was recovered from a human donor who received a combined kidney and bone marrow transplant. The chain's CDR3 is CASSEYLSGIEGYTF. In DNA, the CDR3 is TGTGCCAGCAGTGAATATTTATCGGGGATTGAAGGCTACACCTTC.